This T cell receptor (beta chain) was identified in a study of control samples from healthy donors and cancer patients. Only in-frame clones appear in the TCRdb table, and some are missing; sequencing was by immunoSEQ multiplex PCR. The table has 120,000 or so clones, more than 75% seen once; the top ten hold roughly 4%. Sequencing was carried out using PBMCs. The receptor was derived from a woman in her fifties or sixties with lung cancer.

The CDR3 protein is CASSLDSQGLTYNEQFF. CDR3 nucleotides: TGTGCCAGCAGCTTAGATAGTCAGGGACTAACCTACAATGAGCAGTTCTTC. This chain uses TRBV11-3 with TRBJ2-1, with 7 bases that match TRBD2. CDR1 and CDR2 (germline): SGHNT, YENEEA. This CDR3 is 17 amino acids long. Losses at the gene ends were 0 bases for V and 2 bases for J; bases not matched to a gene: 7.